This TCR beta chain was obtained from a study of blood T cell repertoires in COVID-19. Across the whole study: Both acute and convalescent COVID-19 samples were obtained from the United States, Italy and Spain. T cells, B-cell-depleted T cells, or PBMCs supplied cDNA or gDNA.

Germline values: CDR1 MNHEY, CDR2 SMNVEV (reference sequence). This CDR3 comprises 14 residues. V shed 4 bases and J 0 bases; nucleotides not matched to a gene: 2. Seattle's enrolled individuals joined amid active infection and were then monitored longitudinally. Original processing notes: Amplification from reference gene primers served as the basis for estimated nucleated cell counts. Assay: immunoSEQ multiplex PCR; the TCRdb copy retains only in-frame clones and omits some. V, J and clone size were drawn from that table, and D and trimming were deduced from the DNA. The sample consists of tens of thousands of clones, under 80% of them appearing once. This clone was seen a few times.

Sequencing input: peripheral blood. This chain uses TRBV27 with TRBJ1-2, with 7 nucleotides matching TRBD1. This clonotype was sampled from a man aged 65-85 years with COVID-19, enrolled during active disease. This chain's CDR3 is CASSSGTANYGYTF. The DNA of the CDR3 is TGTGCCAGCAGTTCTGGGACAGCTAACTATGGCTACACCTTC.